The 20 T cell receptor beta chains in this list originate from one sample, sequenced in a study of blood T cell repertoires in COVID-19 (TCRdb year 2020). The library came from the immunoSEQ multiplex PCR assay. Here the immuneACCESS table is served through TCRdb, limited to in-frame sequences with V and J called. Missing clones are a known gap in these copies; in checked studies unresolved V genes cover under half, and the rest lacks a known reason. The sample records 250,000 or so clones, around nine tenths of which are singletons. The biggest ten clones account for about 1.6% of the sample. The sequenced sample consisted of PBMCs or T cells enriched from blood (not recorded which). The receptor set was obtained from a woman aged 45-59 years who had recovered from COVID-19.

This chain links TRBV11-2 with TRBJ2-7; D gene ambiguous. The germline V gene has CDR1 SGHAT and CDR2 FQNNGV. Trimming took 2 bases from V and 5 from J, leaving 10 bases between them. This CDR3 is 13 amino acids long. In nucleotides, the CDR3 is TGTGCCAGCAGCTTATCTAGGTTGAACGAGCAGTACTTC. Translated: CASSLSRLNEQYF.

The chain recombines TRBV28 with TRBJ2-2; TRBD2 matches at 10 bases. Per germline, CDR1 MDHEN and CDR2 SYDVKM. CDR3 length equals 15 residues. The V and J ends lost 2 bases and 5 bases, in that order; junction bases with no gene match: 2. Written as DNA, the CDR3 is TGTGCCAGCAGTTTACTAGCGGGAGCTACCGGGGAGCTGTTTTTT. Protein product: CASSLLAGATGELFF.

The CDR3 DNA is TGTGCCATCAGTATAGGCATAGCTACGGCAGATACGCAGTATTTT. It yields the protein CAISIGIATADTQYF. The chain combines TRBV10-3 with TRBJ2-3; D is ambiguous. Trimming took 5 bases from V and 4 from J, leaving 16 bases between them. Germline CDR1 ENHRY, CDR2 SYGVKD. This CDR3 is built from 15 residues.

The chain recombines TRBV6-5 with TRBJ1-1; D may be TRBD1 (5 bases). CDR1 and CDR2 from the germline V gene are MNHEY and SVGAGI. This CDR3 spans 12 amino acids. Trimming pared 6 bases from V and 6 bases from J, leaving 11 bases between. The CDR3 nucleotides read TGTGCCAGCAGCGCTCCAGGGCCTGAAGCTTTCTTT. As protein: CASSAPGPEAFF.

The chain has TRBV5-1 and TRBJ1-2; D not certain. Deletions cut 5 bases from V and 4 bases from J, with 15 bases between. This CDR3 is built from 14 residues. In germline, CDR1 is SGHRS, CDR2 YFSETQ. The CDR3 reads CASSSDGSGYGYTF. CDR3 DNA sequence: TGCGCCAGCAGTTCTGACGGGTCGGGCTATGGCTACACCTTC.

This rearrangement joins TRBV28 to TRBJ2-3; tentative D call: TRBD2 (6 bases). The CDR3 covers 15 residues. V was cut by 1 base and J by 1 base, with 9 bases left in between. Germline loops: CDR1 MDHEN, CDR2 SYDVKM. This chain's CDR3 is CASSLSGEGTDTQYF. The DNA for the CDR3 is TGTGCCAGCAGTTTATCGGGGGAGGGCACAGATACGCAGTATTTT.

The rearrangement links TRBV14 to TRBJ2-7; 11 bases map to TRBD2. Germline V CDR1 and CDR2: SGHDN, FVKESK. The V segment lost 1 base and the J segment 0 bases; nucleotides outside the gene matches: 17. The CDR3 runs to 21 residues. CDR3 nucleotide sequence: TGTGCCAGCAGCCAAGTCGGACGACCGGGACTAGCGGCATCCAACTCCTACGAGCAGTACTTC. Residues: CASSQVGRPGLAASNSYEQYF.

The chain combines TRBV5-8 with TRBJ1-5; no reliable D call. Trimming pared 0 bases from V and 0 bases from J, leaving 16 bases between. This CDR3 comprises 18 residues. Germline V gene lookup returns CDR1 SGHTS and CDR2 YDEGEE. The CDR3 nucleotides are TGTGCCAGCAGCTTGGTTCGGAGTCAGGACTATAGCAATCAGCCCCAGCATTTT. The encoded protein is CASSLVRSQDYSNQPQHF.

The J gene is TRBJ1-2, the V gene TRBV10-1; no definite D call. Germline CDR1 and CDR2: WNHNN and SYGVQD (reference sequence). Trimming stripped 6 bases from V and 0 bases from J, with 8 bases between. This CDR3 comprises 13 residues. The DNA of the CDR3 is TGCGCCAGCAGCTCGTCTCCTAACTATGGCTACACCTTC. It translates to CASSSSPNYGYTF.

This clone occurred once. The chain links TRBV6-5 to TRBJ2-7; TRBD1 matches at 9 bases. V shed 6 bases, J shed 2 bases, and the junction held 5 bases outside the gene matches. Germline CDR1 MNHEY, CDR2 SVGAGI. The CDR3 covers 14 residues. CDR3 DNA: TGTGCCAGCAGCGTCGGGACAGGGCCCTACGAGCAGTACTTC. As protein: CASSVGTGPYEQYF.

V gene TRBV5-1 combines with J gene TRBJ1-1; 7 bases match TRBD1. Trimming removed 1 base from V and 0 bases from J; junction bases left unmatched: 6. This CDR3 is built from 16 residues. From germline, CDR1 is SGHRS and CDR2 YFSETQ. The DNA for the CDR3 is TGCGCCAGCAGCTTGCCGGAAACAGGGGTGAACACTGAAGCTTTCTTT. Translated: CASSLPETGVNTEAFF.

CDR3 in amino acids: CASSLALPSWGRGETQYF. The CDR3, as DNA: TGTGCCAGCAGCTTAGCATTACCCTCCTGGGGAAGGGGAGAGACCCAGTACTTC. The chain couples TRBV11-2 to TRBJ2-5; TRBD1 is a possible D gene (5 bases). Germline V gives CDR1 SGHAT, CDR2 FQNNGV. The CDR3 runs to 18 residues. The V end was cut by 1 base, the J end by 4 bases, with 22 bases between.

V gene TRBV30 combines with J gene TRBJ2-6; the D is unclear. Trimming removed 2 bases at V and 2 bases at J, with 10 bases between. The CDR3 length is 15 residues. In germline, CDR1 is GTSNPN, CDR2 SVGIG (reference sequence). CDR3 DNA: TGTGCCTGGAGTTCTGAGTCAACTGGGGCCAACGTCCTGACTTTC. This translates into CAWSSESTGANVLTF.

The rearrangement links TRBV7-6 to TRBJ1-4, with 7 bases fitting TRBD1. From germline, CDR1 is SGHVS and CDR2 FNYEAQ. The V gene end was trimmed by 5 bases and the J gene end by 0 bases; junction bases not matched to a gene: 0. This CDR3 has 14 residues. The CDR3 DNA is TGTGCCAGCAGCGACAGGGCAACTAATGAAAAACTGTTTTTT. It specifies CASSDRATNEKLFF.

This clone was detected only a few times. The chain combines TRBV4-3 with TRBJ2-1; 9 bases are shared with TRBD2. J lost 5 bases, V lost 2 bases, and 1 base had no gene match. The CDR3 totals 14 residues. From germline, CDR1 is LGHNA and CDR2 YSLEER. Written as DNA, the CDR3 is TGCGCCAGCAGCCAATCTAGCGGGAACAATGAGCAGTTCTTC. This sequence encodes CASSQSSGNNEQFF.

The rearrangement joins TRBV3-1 (or the pseudogene TRBV3-2) to TRBJ2-3; 7 nucleotides line up with TRBD2. The J segment lost 8 bases and the V segment lost 1 base, leaving 12 bases of the junction unmatched. The CDR3 loop spans 16 amino acids. The germline V gene encodes CDR1 LGHDT and CDR2 YNNKEL (reference sequence). The CDR3 loop reads CASSQVGGRAGGTQYF. CDR3 DNA: TGTGCCAGCAGCCAAGTTGGAGGGAGGGCCGGGGGTACGCAGTATTTT.

The chain employs TRBV30 and TRBJ2-3, with D perhaps TRBD1 (6 bases). The V gene's germline CDR1 is GTSNPN and CDR2 SVGIG (reference sequence). Trimming stripped 3 bases from V and 0 bases from J, with 13 bases between. The CDR3 runs 15 residues. The CDR3 nucleotides read TGTGCCTGGAGCCTTGACAGGCGGAGCACAGATACGCAGTATTTT. Amino acids: CAWSLDRRSTDTQYF. Variable domain in full (rest from reference TRBV30 and TRBJ2-3): SQTIHQWPATLVQPVGSPLSLECTVEGTSNPNLYWYRQAAGRGLQLLFYSVGIGQISSEVPQNLSASRPQDRQFILSSKKLLLSDSGFYLCAWSLDRRSTDTQYFGPGTRLTVL.

Notes on this clone: The same CDR3 arises from other DNA sequences in this sample as well. CDR3 protein: CASSPPPGTYEQYF. DNA for the CDR3: TGTGCCAGCTCACCACCGCCAGGAACCTACGAGCAGTACTTC. This sequence joins TRBV18 and TRBJ2-7; D is undetermined. The CDR3 has 14 amino acids. Trimming pared 0 bases from V and 2 bases from J, leaving 8 bases between. Germline V gene data show CDR1 as KGHSH and CDR2 as LQKENI. Supplemented by reference TRBV18 and TRBJ2-7, the full variable domain reads NAGVMQNPRHLVRRRGQEARLRCSPMKGHSHVYWYRQLPEEGLKFMVYLQKENIIDESGMPKERFSAEFPKEGPSILRIQQVVRGDSAAYFCASSPPPGTYEQYFGPGTRLTVT.

This clone was recorded once. The CDR3 is CASSPFSGWQGNEQYF. DNA of the CDR3: TGTGCCAGCTCACCCTTCAGTGGCTGGCAGGGTAACGAGCAGTACTTC. The J gene is TRBJ2-7, the V gene TRBV18; D is perhaps TRBD1 (5 bases). In germline, CDR1 is KGHSH, CDR2 LQKENI. The CDR3 loop spans 16 amino acids. V dropped 3 bases and J dropped 5 bases, with 20 bases sitting between them. Complete variable domain (other parts from reference TRBV18 and TRBJ2-7): NAGVMQNPRHLVRRRGQEARLRCSPMKGHSHVYWYRQLPEEGLKFMVYLQKENIIDESGMPKERFSAEFPKEGPSILRIQQVVRGDSAAYFCASSPFSGWQGNEQYFGPGTRLTVT.

Only one count was recorded for this clone. This chain links TRBV5-5 with TRBJ2-3, with 9 bases matching TRBD2. This CDR3 is built from 14 residues. Trimming removed 1 base from V and 6 bases from J; junction bases left unmatched: 3. Per germline, CDR1 SGHKS and CDR2 YYEKEE (reference sequence). The CDR3 bases are TGTGCCAGCAGCTTGTTAAGCGGGAGGGATACGCAGTATTTT. Translation gives CASSLLSGRDTQYF.